These 32 T cell receptor beta chains share one sample of origin, sequenced in a study of T cell responses to AZD1222 COVID-19 vaccine. The method was immunoSEQ multiplex PCR; TCRdb's version includes in-frame clones alone and lacks a portion of them. The sample lists under 200,000 clones; more than 85% were seen once. Sequences were derived from peripheral blood, sampled on day 0 of AZD1222 vaccination. These receptors originate from an adult in good health.

The genes are TRBV5-1 and TRBJ1-1; unclear D gene. CDR1 is SGHRS, CDR2 YFSETQ, per germline. Trimming took 2 bases from V and 4 from J, leaving 15 bases between them. CDR3 length: 15 residues. The CDR3 coding sequence is TGCGCCAGCAGCTTATTACCCTCGAGGGCCACTGAAGCTTTCTTT. It is translated as CASSLLPSRATEAFF.

V is TRBV7-9 and J is TRBJ2-1; 11 bases map to TRBD2. Germline-derived CDR1 and CDR2 are SEHNR and FQNEAQ (reference sequence). This CDR3 spans 16 amino acids. The V and J ends lost 5 bases and 9 bases, in that order; junction bases with no gene match: 12. The CDR3 here is CASSLLSGGAEGEQFF. CDR3 nucleotides: TGTGCCAGCAGCCTGCTTAGCGGGGGGGCCGAAGGTGAGCAGTTCTTC.

This chain connects TRBV7-9 to TRBJ1-4, with D unclear. Germline CDR1 and CDR2: SEHNR and FQNEAQ (reference sequence). The CDR3 extends over 15 amino acids. V lost 5 bases and J 8 bases, leaving 18 bases between the germline ends. CDR3 sequence: CASSPPENGREKLFF. Here the CDR3 DNA reads TGTGCCAGCAGCCCTCCCGAGAACGGGAGGGAAAAACTGTTTTTT.

CDR3 DNA: TGTGCCAGCAGCTTTATCGCAGATACGCAGTATTTT. It translates to CASSFIADTQYF. This rearrangement joins TRBV5-5 to TRBJ2-3; D gene unclear. The CDR3 contains 12 residues. Trimming removed 2 bases at V and 4 bases at J, with 5 bases between. Germline CDR1 and CDR2: SGHKS and YYEKEE (reference sequence).

The rearrangement uses TRBV29-1 and TRBJ1-5, with TRBD1 as a possible D gene (5 bases). Germline assignment: CDR1 SQVTM and CDR2 ANQGSEA. Trimming took off 6 bases at V and 6 bases at J, with 18 bases between the two ends. This CDR3 is 14 amino acids long. Written as DNA, the CDR3 is TGCAGCGTAGCCTCAGCGGGTGGGACTCAGCCCCAGCATTTT. It codes for CSVASAGGTQPQHF.

This clone was counted once. This sequence joins TRBV10-1 and TRBJ1-6, with 7 bases that match TRBD1. The germline V gene has CDR1 WNHNN and CDR2 SYGVQD (reference sequence). Unmatched junction bases numbered 5, after V lost 2 bases and J lost 10 bases. This CDR3 has 14 amino acids. The DNA of the CDR3 is TGCGCCAGCAGTGAGGGAATCAGGGGGTCACCCCTCCACTTT. It specifies CASSEGIRGSPLHF.

The chain couples TRBV7-2 to TRBJ2-3, with D tentatively TRBD2 (6 bases). The CDR3 spans 16 residues. Germline lookup yields CDR1 SGHTA and CDR2 FQGNSA. The germline V and J ends were trimmed by 5 bases and 2 bases, with 17 bases remaining between them. CDR3 protein: CASSGRWDSITDTQYF. The DNA of the CDR3 is TGTGCCAGCAGCGGCCGATGGGACTCGATCACAGATACGCAGTATTTT.

The chain couples TRBV12-3 or TRBV12-4 to TRBJ1-2, with a tentative D call TRBD1 (5 bases). V lost 5 bases to trimming and J lost 3 bases, with 10 bases between them. This CDR3 comprises 13 residues. CDR3 sequence: CASSPTDYYGYTF. DNA for the CDR3: TGTGCCAGCAGTCCGACAGATTACTATGGCTACACCTTC.

V usage is TRBV6-6 and J usage is TRBJ1-2, with D possibly TRBD1 on 6 matching bases. The CDR3 runs to 15 residues. CDR1 is MNHNY, CDR2 SVGAGI, per germline (reference sequence). V dropped 5 bases and J dropped 8 bases, with 21 bases sitting between them. The CDR3, as DNA: TGTGCCAGCAGTCGCCGGGGGACAACTCGATACGGCTACACCTTC. Translated: CASSRRGTTRYGYTF.

In nucleotides, the CDR3 is TGTGCCAGCAGTTCGGGACAGAGCCCAAATTCACCCCTCCACTTT. Its protein is CASSSGQSPNSPLHF. The V call is TRBV28, the J call TRBJ1-6; 7 nucleotides agree with TRBD1. The CDR3 has 15 amino acids. V shed 4 bases and J 7 bases; nucleotides not matched to a gene: 7. Germline values: CDR1 MDHEN, CDR2 SYDVKM.

This rearrangement joins TRBV27 to TRBJ1-2, with D perhaps TRBD1 (6 bases). This CDR3 region has 15 residues. Germline values: CDR1 MNHEY, CDR2 SMNVEV (reference sequence). With 2 bases removed from V and 4 bases from J, the gap between germline ends came to 14 bases. CDR3 in amino acids: CASSLGGRGGYGYTF. The CDR3 coding sequence is TGTGCCAGCAGTTTAGGGGGGCGGGGTGGCTATGGCTACACCTTC.

The count of this clone is one. The chain links TRBV6-5 to TRBJ1-1; D not resolved. Per the germline V gene, CDR1 is MNHEY and CDR2 is SVGAGI. Trimming cost V 10 bases and J 4 bases, with 19 bases left between them. This CDR3 comprises 14 residues. The CDR3 coding sequence is TGTGCCACCGAACTGTCGAGGCGGCCCACTGAAGCTTTCTTT. Translating gives CATELSRRPTEAFF.

The chain recombines TRBV12-3 or TRBV12-4 with TRBJ1-2, with D possibly being TRBD1 (5 bases). The V end lost 5 bases, the J end lost 8 bases, and 12 bases lay between the germline ends. This CDR3 region has 12 residues. For the CDR3, the DNA is TGTGCCAGCAGTCCGGACCCAGGGGGCTACACCTTC. Encoded protein: CASSPDPGGYTF.

Here the CDR3 reads CASSSGQGPYGYTF. In DNA, the CDR3 is TGTGCCAGCAGCTCCGGACAGGGGCCCTATGGCTACACCTTC. The chain has TRBV5-6 and TRBJ1-2; TRBD1 agrees at 9 bases. Germline V CDR1 and CDR2: SGHDT, YYEEEE. After removal of 3 bases from V and 4 bases from J, the junction contained 4 bases not matched to a gene. This CDR3 comprises 14 residues.

The rearrangement links TRBV5-8 to TRBJ1-4, with TRBD1 matching over 8 bases. Germline lookup yields CDR1 SGHTS and CDR2 YDEGEE. Germline trimming cut 2 bases from V and 7 bases from J; bases unmatched to any gene: 4. CDR3 length equals 14 residues. CDR3 amino acids: CASSFQGAREKLFF. DNA for the CDR3: TGTGCCAGCAGCTTTCAGGGGGCACGTGAAAAACTGTTTTTT.

This chain uses TRBV7-8 with TRBJ1-1; maybe TRBD1 (6 bases). Trimming pared 0 bases from V and 11 bases from J, leaving 16 bases between. Germline values: CDR1 SGHVS, CDR2 FQNEAQ. This CDR3 spans 14 amino acids. The CDR3 region has the DNA TGTGCCAGCAGCTTAGCCTCTGGGGGGGCATCGGCTTTCTTT. Its translation: CASSLASGGASAFF.

This clone was picked up one time. The chain uses TRBV5-1 and TRBJ2-1; unclear D gene. V lost 4 bases and J 8 bases, leaving 19 bases between the germline ends. CDR1 SGHRS and CDR2 YFSETQ come from the germline V gene. This CDR3 is built from 15 residues. CDR3 nucleotides: TGCGCCAGCAGCCGTGCGGCTAGTCAACCCTATGAGCAGTTCTTC. Amino acid sequence: CASSRAASQPYEQFF.

The CDR3 spells CSGRGLAGALYNEQFF. In DNA, the CDR3 is TGCAGCGGGAGAGGACTAGCGGGGGCCTTATACAATGAGCAGTTCTTC. The chain combines TRBV29-1 with TRBJ2-1, with TRBD2 matching over 13 bases. This CDR3 region has 16 residues. Germline-derived CDR1 and CDR2 are SQVTM and ANQGSEA. The V gene end was trimmed by 7 bases and the J gene end by 4 bases; junction bases not matched to a gene: 10.

V gene TRBV27 combines with J gene TRBJ1-2; D call uncertain. Trimming pared 6 bases from V and 6 bases from J, leaving 23 bases between. The CDR3 covers 16 residues. From germline, CDR1 is MNHEY and CDR2 SMNVEV (reference sequence). CDR3 in DNA: TGTGCCAGCAGATATTGGAAAACGGATGGGAGAAATGGCTACACCTTC. Amino acids: CASRYWKTDGRNGYTF.

The chain uses TRBV2 and TRBJ1-2; TRBD1 is a possible D gene (6 bases). This CDR3 is built from 13 residues. Germline V gives CDR1 SNHLY, CDR2 FYNNEI. The V end lost 4 bases, the J end lost 4 bases, and 10 bases lay between the germline ends. The CDR3 reads CASSADSVYGYTF. CDR3 nucleotides: TGTGCCAGCAGTGCGGACAGCGTCTATGGCTACACCTTC.

The V call is TRBV4-2, the J call TRBJ2-6; 7 bases agree with TRBD1. Looked up from germline, CDR1 is LGHNA and CDR2 is YNFKEQ. V lost 3 bases to trimming and J lost 3 bases; unmatched junction nucleotides: 5. CDR3 size: 16 residues. CDR3 DNA sequence: TGTGCCAGCAGCCAGGAAACAGGGGATGGGGCCAACGTCCTGACTTTC. This encodes CASSQETGDGANVLTF.

The rearrangement uses TRBV4-1 and TRBJ1-4; 9 positions match TRBD1. Per the germline V gene, CDR1 is MGHRA and CDR2 is YSYEKL. The CDR3 is 17 amino acids. The V gene end was trimmed by 4 bases and the J gene end by 4 bases; junction bases not matched to a gene: 10. CDR3 region: CASSLQNPTGGNEKLFF. CDR3 sequence (DNA): TGCGCCAGCAGCCTACAAAACCCGACAGGGGGTAATGAAAAACTGTTTTTT.

CDR3 in amino acids: CASGPGENSPLHF. The CDR3 DNA reads TGTGCTAGTGGGCCAGGAGAGAATTCACCCCTCCACTTT. This rearrangement joins TRBV12-5 to TRBJ1-6; no clear D gene. Looked up from germline, CDR1 is LGHNT and CDR2 is FRNRAP. The CDR3 length is 13 residues. Trimming removed 6 bases at V and 7 bases at J, with 10 bases between.

On this clone itself: The sample carries other DNA sequences with the same CDR3. The chain carries TRBV6-5 and TRBJ2-2; D uncertain. The ends were cut back, 6 bases at V and 2 bases at J, with 4 bases in the middle. Germline CDR1 MNHEY, CDR2 SVGAGI. This CDR3 comprises 12 residues. CDR3 bases: TGTGCCAGCAGCCTAAACACCGGGGAGCTGTTTTTT. Residues: CASSLNTGELFF.

CDR3 protein: CATSITGDEQFF. As DNA, the CDR3 is TGTGCCACCAGCATAACTGGGGATGAGCAGTTCTTC. The rearrangement uses TRBV15 and TRBJ2-1; D is ambiguous. CDR1 and CDR2 (germline): LNHNV, YYDKDF (reference sequence). This CDR3 is built from 12 residues. V lost 4 bases, J lost 8 bases, and 9 bases lay in between.

This rearrangement joins TRBV6-5 to TRBJ1-2, with 8 bases fitting TRBD1. This CDR3 region has 13 residues. The germline V gene has CDR1 MNHEY and CDR2 SVGAGI. With V trimmed by 8 bases and J by 7 bases, 9 bases remained unmatched. The CDR3 spells CASATTGGFGYTF. Written as DNA, the CDR3 is TGTGCCAGCGCAACCACAGGGGGGTTTGGCTACACCTTC.

The V call is TRBV11-3, the J call TRBJ2-1, with D possibly matching TRBD2 (6 bases). The CDR3 is 14 amino acids. V was trimmed by 1 base and J by 8 bases, leaving 12 bases between them. Germline V gene lookup returns CDR1 SGHNT and CDR2 YENEEA. CDR3 nucleotides: TGTGCCAGCAGCTTAGCGGGAGTTAAATATGAGCAGTTCTTC. This translates into CASSLAGVKYEQFF.

CDR3 region: CASSLIPGQGTYEQYF. The CDR3 DNA sequence: TGTGCCAGCAGTTTAATTCCGGGACAGGGGACCTACGAGCAGTACTTC. The rearrangement joins TRBV27 to TRBJ2-7; TRBD1 aligns across 10 bases. Germline loops: CDR1 MNHEY, CDR2 SMNVEV (reference sequence). The junction had 6 bases not matched to a gene; V was cut back by 2 bases and J by 2 bases. CDR3 length: 16 residues.

The V call is TRBV5-1, the J call TRBJ1-1; perhaps TRBD1 as D (5 bases). Germline-derived CDR1 and CDR2 are SGHRS and YFSETQ. Trimming removed 3 bases at V and 5 bases at J, with 14 bases between. This CDR3 has 14 amino acids. CDR3 region: CASSYTSGGTEAFF. CDR3 nucleotide sequence: TGCGCCAGCAGCTACACCTCGGGGGGGACTGAAGCTTTCTTT. The whole variable domain, remainder taken from reference TRBV5-1 and TRBJ1-1, is KAGVTQTPRYLIKTRGQQVTLSCSPISGHRSVSWYQQTPGQGLQFLFEYFSETQRNKGNFPGRFSGRQFSNSRSEMNVSTLELGDSALYLCASSYTSGGTEAFFGQGTRLTVV.

The CDR3: CAWSVFPYQDRGKNQPQHF. CDR3 coding DNA: TGTGCCTGGAGTGTATTCCCCTATCAGGACAGGGGAAAGAATCAGCCCCAGCATTTT. The chain is built from TRBV30 and TRBJ1-5; 9 bases line up with TRBD1. This CDR3 contains 19 residues. CDR1 GTSNPN and CDR2 SVGIG come from the germline V gene (reference sequence). With 0 bases clipped from V and 4 bases from J, the junction kept 16 bases outside the gene matches.

The rearrangement uses TRBV3-1 (or the pseudogene TRBV3-2) and TRBJ2-1, with no clear D. CDR1 and CDR2 (germline): LGHDT, YNNKEL (reference sequence). CDR3 length: 11 residues. V lost 4 bases to trimming and J lost 8 bases, with 6 bases between them. In nucleotides, the CDR3 is TGTGCCAGCAGCCCCGGGCATGAGCAGTTCTTC. Residues: CASSPGHEQFF.

This CDR3 is CSVVGQMNTEAFF. DNA for the CDR3: TGCAGCGTTGTAGGGCAGATGAACACTGAAGCTTTCTTT. V usage is TRBV29-1 and J usage is TRBJ1-1; no clear D. The ends were cut back, 4 bases at V and 0 bases at J, with 9 bases in the middle. Germline V gives CDR1 SQVTM, CDR2 ANQGSEA. This CDR3 is 13 amino acids long.